The rows below give T cell receptor beta chains drawn from one sample of a study of identifying expanded T cells in peripheral blood. Using immunoSEQ multiplex PCR, the repertoire was profiled, and TCRdb retains in-frame clones only, with some absent. This table has 75,000 to 95,000 clones, approximately 90% appearing once. Sequences were obtained from blood. The receptors were gathered from a person between 18 and 75 years old in good health. CDR3s include the opening cysteine and the closing phenylalanine or tryptophan. The order of the fields is clone size, D gene, V gene, J gene, CDR3 DNA, CDR3 protein. A D gene is named only where the DNA matches it firmly. A row's size may be missing; if present it is once, few, many or a size class.

clone size: .; D gene: .; V gene: TRBV2; J gene: TRBJ1-1; CDR3 DNA: TGTGCCAGCAGCAACAGCGGAGAAGCTTTCTTT; CDR3 protein: CASSNSGEAFF
clone size: .; D gene: .; V gene: TRBV27; J gene: TRBJ1-4; CDR3 DNA: TGTGCCAGCAGTTTGGGGCAGGGATACGAAAAACTGTTTTTT; CDR3 protein: CASSLGQGYEKLFF
clone size: .; D gene: TRBD1; V gene: TRBV5-6; J gene: TRBJ2-2; CDR3 DNA: TGTGCCAGCAGCTTGGCCAGGGGGCTTTGGACGGGGGAGCTGTTTTTT; CDR3 protein: CASSLARGLWTGELFF
clone size: .; D gene: TRBD2; V gene: TRBV5-1; J gene: TRBJ2-1; CDR3 DNA: TGCGCCAGCAGCTTGGCGGAACTAGCGGGGGGTGTCAATGAGCAGTTCTTC; CDR3 protein: CASSLAELAGGVNEQFF
clone size: .; D gene: .; V gene: TRBV4-3; J gene: TRBJ1-4; CDR3 DNA: TGCGCCAGCAGCCAAGACAGGGGAGATGAAAAACTGTTTTTT; CDR3 protein: CASSQDRGDEKLFF
clone size: .; D gene: .; V gene: TRBV7-2; J gene: TRBJ2-6; CDR3 DNA: TGTGCCAGCAGCCCACGGGCACTCTCTGGGGCCAACGTCCTGACTTTC; CDR3 protein: CASSPRALSGANVLTF
clone size: .; D gene: .; V gene: TRBV28; J gene: TRBJ2-7; CDR3 DNA: TGTGCCAGCAGTTCGGATCGGTTCGAGCAGTACTTC; CDR3 protein: CASSSDRFEQYF
clone size: .; D gene: .; V gene: TRBV2; J gene: TRBJ1-1; CDR3 DNA: TGTGCCAGCGTTAGAGGACCGGCCACTGAAGCTTTCTTT; CDR3 protein: CASVRGPATEAFF
clone size: .; D gene: TRBD1; V gene: TRBV14; J gene: TRBJ2-3; CDR3 DNA: TGTGCCAGCAGCCCGTTGACAGGGGGCACAGATACGCAGTATTTT; CDR3 protein: CASSPLTGGTDTQYF
clone size: .; D gene: TRBD2; V gene: TRBV5-4; J gene: TRBJ2-7; CDR3 DNA: TGTGCCAGCAGCTTGGTCGGTAGCGGGGGGAACTACGAGCAGTACTTC; CDR3 protein: CASSLVGSGGNYEQYF
clone size: .; D gene: .; V gene: TRBV5-1; J gene: TRBJ1-1; CDR3 DNA: TGCGCCAGCAGCTTAGGCTCAACAACGAACACTGAAGCTTTCTTT; CDR3 protein: CASSLGSTTNTEAFF
clone size: .; D gene: .; V gene: TRBV30; J gene: TRBJ1-1; CDR3 DNA: TGTGCCTGGAGTTCAGCCGGTTCTGAAGCTTTCTTT; CDR3 protein: CAWSSAGSEAFF
clone size: .; D gene: .; V gene: TRBV5-6; J gene: TRBJ1-3; CDR3 DNA: TGTGCCAGCAGCCCCGGGACAGGAAACACCATATATTTT; CDR3 protein: CASSPGTGNTIYF
clone size: .; D gene: TRBD2; V gene: TRBV5-4; J gene: TRBJ2-1; CDR3 DNA: TGTGCCAGCAGCACCCCGACTAGCGGGAGTGTCGGTGAGCAGTTCTTC; CDR3 protein: CASSTPTSGSVGEQFF
clone size: .; D gene: .; V gene: TRBV19; J gene: TRBJ1-3; CDR3 DNA: TGTGCCAGTAGAACGAGCCCTCAATCTGGAAACACCATATATTTT; CDR3 protein: CASRTSPQSGNTIYF
clone size: .; D gene: .; V gene: TRBV19; J gene: TRBJ1-5; CDR3 DNA: TGTGCCAGTAGTACCACCGTGATCCAGCCCCAGCATTTT; CDR3 protein: CASSTTVIQPQHF
clone size: .; D gene: .; V gene: TRBV19; J gene: TRBJ2-7; CDR3 DNA: TGTGCCAGTAGTATAGATTTTGCGAGTTCCTCCTACGAGCAGTACTTC; CDR3 protein: CASSIDFASSSYEQYF
clone size: .; D gene: TRBD2; V gene: TRBV7-8; J gene: TRBJ2-1; CDR3 DNA: TGTGCCAGCAGCTTAGCCGGGACTAGCGGGGTCCGGGAGCAGTTCTTC; CDR3 protein: CASSLAGTSGVREQFF
clone size: many; D gene: TRBD1; V gene: TRBV9; J gene: TRBJ1-1; CDR3 DNA: TGTGCCAGCAGCGTTTCGTACAGGGGATCCACTGAAGCTTTCTTT; CDR3 protein: CASSVSYRGSTEAFF
clone size: .; D gene: .; V gene: TRBV11-2; J gene: TRBJ2-1; CDR3 DNA: TGTGCCAGCAGCTTCTCCGGTGAGCAGTTCTTC; CDR3 protein: CASSFSGEQFF
clone size: .; D gene: .; V gene: TRBV9; J gene: TRBJ1-2; CDR3 DNA: TGTGCCAGCAGCGTAGAAGGGGCCCCCTATGGCTACACCTTC; CDR3 protein: CASSVEGAPYGYTF
clone size: .; D gene: TRBD1; V gene: TRBV7-2; J gene: TRBJ2-7; CDR3 DNA: TGTGCCAGCAGCTTCCGGGACAGGGGCTACGAGCAGTACTTC; CDR3 protein: CASSFRDRGYEQYF
clone size: .; D gene: .; V gene: TRBV21-1; J gene: TRBJ2-2; CDR3 DNA: TGTGCCAGCAGCAAGGAGCCAGACCGGAACACCGGGGAGCTGTTTTTT; CDR3 protein: CASSKEPDRNTGELFF
clone size: .; D gene: .; V gene: TRBV4-1; J gene: TRBJ2-2; CDR3 DNA: TGCGCCAGCAGCCAAAACCAGGGGAGGTCCACCGGGGAGCTGTTTTTT; CDR3 protein: CASSQNQGRSTGELFF
clone size: .; D gene: TRBD1; V gene: TRBV10-3; J gene: TRBJ2-5; CDR3 DNA: TGTGCCATCAATTCAGGGGGCAGAGAAGAGACCCAGTACTTC; CDR3 protein: CAINSGGREETQYF
clone size: .; D gene: .; V gene: TRBV27; J gene: TRBJ2-3; CDR3 DNA: TGTGCCAGCACTTTGATTGGGGATACGCAGTATTTT; CDR3 protein: CASTLIGDTQYF